This TCR beta chain was captured by sequencing in a study of CD4+ T cells in melanoma. Study outcomes and limitations: Reportedly, melanoma neoantigen-specific CD4+ T cells showed varied differentiation states. CD8+ T cell, macrophage and B cell function reportedly correlated with neoantigen-specific CD4+ T cells.

Using immunoSEQ multiplex PCR, the repertoire was profiled, and TCRdb retains in-frame clones only, with some absent. The table includes about 10,000 clones, around 66% detected once. This clone came up a few times. Its specificity is unknown. This sequence originates from a human donor with melanoma. Sequencing was carried out using cells from a culture (not recorded whether cultured in vitro).

Here the CDR3 reads CASSETTGSNSPLHF. The CDR3 DNA is TGTGCCAGCAGTGAAACTACAGGGTCTAATTCACCCCTCCACTTT. The chain carries TRBV2 and TRBJ1-6, with D possibly matching TRBD1 (6 bases). Trimming took 2 bases from V and 6 from J, leaving 11 bases between them. CDR1 SNHLY and CDR2 FYNNEI come from the germline V gene. CDR3 size: 15 residues.